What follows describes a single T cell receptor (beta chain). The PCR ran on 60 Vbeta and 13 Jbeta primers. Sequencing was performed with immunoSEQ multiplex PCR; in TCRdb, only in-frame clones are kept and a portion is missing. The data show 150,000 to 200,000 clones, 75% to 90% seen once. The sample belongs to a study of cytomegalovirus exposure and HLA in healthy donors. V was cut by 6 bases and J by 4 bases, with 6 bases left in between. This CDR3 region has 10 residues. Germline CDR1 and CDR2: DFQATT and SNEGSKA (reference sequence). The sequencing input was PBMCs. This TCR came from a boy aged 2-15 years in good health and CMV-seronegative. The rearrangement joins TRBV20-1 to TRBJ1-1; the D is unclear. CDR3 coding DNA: TGCAGTGCCGAGGGCACTGAAGCTTTCTTT. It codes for CSAEGTEAFF.